This TCR beta chain was sequenced for a study of blood T cells in healthy people across ages (dated by TCRdb to the mid-2010s). Turning to the overall study: Template switching captured roughly one uniquely barcoded TCR beta cDNA molecule per two T cells in model experiments. The study measured age-related changes in TCR beta repertoire diversity using deep sequencing normalized with unique cDNA molecular identifiers. To avoid experimental bias, donors of different ages were randomly spread across the sequencing lanes. The study analyzed two additional independent replicas of 1 million unique cDNA reads from the same blood draw for two donors, one aged 18 to 29 and one aged 80 or older. Four age groups were formed from the donors: young (average approximately 16 years), middle-aged (around 40), aged (roughly 58) and long-lived (about 80).

Library prep was done by 5' RACE. TCRdb records Illumina HiSeq 2500 as the sequencer. A second about 6 to 11 cycle PCR used a sample-barcoded 5' primer and a J-beta primer mix. A unique molecular identifier was introduced onto each TCR beta cDNA molecule by a template-switch 5' adaptor carrying 12 random nucleotides. Each sample yielded at least 2.5 million CDR3-containing paired-end reads. First-strand cDNA was synthesized from all RNA with the Mint cDNA synthesis kit, primed by a TRBC-specific oligonucleotide. Following uracil-DNA glycosylase treatment, a first 18-cycle PCR with universal primers M1SS and BC2_uni_R was performed on all cDNA. The study's own analysis went as follows. For normalization, 1 million high-quality reads, each with a distinct molecular identifier, were randomly selected from each sample. Instead of being binned into consensus sequences, reads with shared molecular identifiers were discarded. MiTCR, set to a Q25 quality threshold and the strictest error-elimination algorithm, was used for CDR3 identification, clonotype clustering and error correction. A nonparametric unseen species model using Euler transformation provided a lower-bound estimate of total TCR beta diversity. The public reads were quality trimmed at Q25 with fastp and then assembled into clones with MiXCR by TCRdb, keeping productive beta chains. When rows share a CDR3 protein, they turn into one entry using the most common DNA and genes. The authors' filters were not applied to this entry. This sample gives roughly 1.6 million distinct CDR3 sequences in total; about 31% of them show up just once. The ten largest clones represent over 9% of the sample.

Broader findings and caveats from the paper: The long-lived group showed more naive CD4+ T cells, fewer expanded clones and increased TCR diversity than the aged group, suggesting age selection. The percentage of naive T cells measured by flow cytometry correlated strongly with observed TCR beta diversity. As age increased, observed TCR beta diversity per million T cells dropped in a roughly linear way, and a significant reduction was already evident by age about 40. Because the CMV infection status of the donors was unknown, age-related changes in expanded clonotypes may potentially have been confounded. Estimates of total diversity based on one million sequenced T cells were considered lower bounds and underestimates. Because profiling used bulk unsorted PBMCs, naive and antigen-experienced compartments could not be compared conclusively.

The donors were roughly 40 Caucasian individuals from Russia, aged 6 to 90 years, who were systemically healthy. Each donor gave 8.5 to 10 milliliters of peripheral blood, collected into EDTA-treated Vacutainer tubes. PBMCs were isolated by Ficoll-Paque density-gradient centrifugation, with at least 6.5 million obtained per sample. Total RNA was extracted from PBMCs with Trizol reagent, with at least 5.5 micrograms obtained per sample. For every donor, an aliquot of PBMCs went through flow cytometry to measure the percentages of naive CD45RAhigh/CD27high T cells. From a lookup of the germline V gene (reference sequence), CDR1 and CDR2 are DFQATT and SNEGSKA. V is reduced by 6 bases and J by 2 bases, leaving a spacing of 12 bases between them. The CDR3 spans 13 residues, from the cysteine through the phenylalanine. Only the CDR3 portion is preserved as DNA: 39 bases, with reading frame beginning at the first base.

This clonotype was counted between two and nine times. There is no known antigen for this receptor. No much larger clone is present one base from it, and per-base qualities are unavailable. The receptor was derived from a woman aged 25 to 39 in good health. This chain joins TRBV20-1 to TRBJ2-3; TRBD2 is a weak D gene call, 5 bases matching. Sequencing was done on a sample of blood. The sequenced DNA is TGCAGTGCGGAGGACTCCTCCACAGATACGCAGTATTTT. This translates into CSAEDSSTDTQYF.